The rows below give T cell receptor beta chains drawn from one sample of a study of liver allograft versus peripheral blood T cells. TCRdb ran MiXCR on the reads and lists one entry per CDR3 protein. This table has over 3,500 distinct CDR3 sequences, 15% to 20% appearing once. These receptor sequences come from a human patient who had a liver transplant. Among the T cells, some may be from the graft donor. The CDR3 runs from the conserved cysteine through the conserved F or W. Fields, in order: V gene, D gene, CDR3 length, clone size, J gene, CDR3 DNA, CDR3 protein. The D gene is left open where the match is weak. Part of the rows lack a size; the others show once, few, many or a class for expanded clones.

V: TRBV7-2; D: TRBD2; length: 15; size: many; J: TRBJ2-3; DNA: TGTGCCAGCAGCTTTAGCGGGGGCCCCTTGGGTACGCAGTATTTT; CDR3: CASSFSGGPLGTQYF
V: TRBV11-2; D: NA; length: 13; size: many; J: TRBJ1-5; DNA: TGTGCCAGCAGCTTGGGCTCGAATCAGCCCCAGCATTTT; CDR3: CASSLGSNQPQHF
V: TRBV11-3; D: TRBD1; length: 16; size: many; J: TRBJ2-1; DNA: TGTGCCAGCAGTTATGAGGGGGCGAGGCCCTACAATGAGCAGTTCTTC; CDR3: CASSYEGARPYNEQFF
V: TRBV6-5; D: NA; length: 13; size: NA; J: TRBJ1-1; DNA: TGTGCCAGCAGTTACCACAGCGGGACTGAAGCTTTCTTT; CDR3: CASSYHSGTEAFF
V: TRBV10-3; D: TRBD1; length: 16; size: large; J: TRBJ1-4; DNA: TGTGCCATCAGTGCCGACAGGGACAAGAAGGGGGAAAAACTGTTTTTT; CDR3: CAISADRDKKGEKLFF
V: TRBV7-2; D: NA; length: 15; size: medium-sized; J: TRBJ1-3; DNA: TGTGCCAGCAGCTCCTCGGGGTCGCGAGGAAACACCATATATTTT; CDR3: CASSSSGSRGNTIYF
V: TRBV6-5; D: NA; length: 13; size: medium-sized; J: TRBJ1-2; DNA: TGTGCCAGCAGGGCACGGGACATTTATGGCTACACCTTC; CDR3: CASRARDIYGYTF
V: TRBV19; D: TRBD1; length: 15; size: medium-sized; J: TRBJ1-6; DNA: TGTGCCAGTAAAACAGGGGGCTCCTATAATTCACCCCTCCACTTT; CDR3: CASKTGGSYNSPLHF
V: TRBV12-3/TRBV12-4; D: NA; length: 14; size: medium-sized; J: TRBJ1-2; DNA: TGTGCCAGCAGTCCCCAGGGACCTAACTATGGCTACACCTTC; CDR3: CASSPQGPNYGYTF
V: TRBV6-1; D: TRBD1; length: 18; size: medium-sized; J: TRBJ1-6; DNA: TGTGCCAGCAGTCTGCTCGGACAGGGAAGGTCCCAGAATTCACCCCTCCACTTT; CDR3: CASSLLGQGRSQNSPLHF
V: TRBV19; D: TRBD1; length: 14; size: few; J: TRBJ2-2; DNA: TGTGCCAGTCGTCGACAGGGGGACACCGGGGAGCTGTTTTTT; CDR3: CASRRQGDTGELFF
V: TRBV2; D: NA; length: 14; size: NA; J: TRBJ2-7; DNA: TGTGCCAGCAGTGCCTCCCTAGGGTCCTACGAGCAGTACTTC; CDR3: CASSASLGSYEQYF
V: TRBV29-1; D: NA; length: 12; size: medium-sized; J: TRBJ1-2; DNA: TGCAGCGTGGCGAGGGGGGGCTATGGCTACACCTTC; CDR3: CSVARGGYGYTF
V: TRBV20-1; D: NA; length: 14; size: many; J: TRBJ1-3; DNA: TGCAGTGCTAGAGGAACGGACGGGGGATACACCATATATTTT; CDR3: CSARGTDGGYTIYF
V: TRBV5-5; D: NA; length: 17; size: many; J: TRBJ1-5; DNA: TGTGCCAGCAGCCCGGACCCACACCAGGGCGGTGATCAGCCCCAGCATTTT; CDR3: CASSPDPHQGGDQPQHF
V: TRBV6-5; D: NA; length: 13; size: medium-sized; J: TRBJ1-5; DNA: TGTGCCAGCAGTCAGGAAAAAAGTCAGCCCCAGCATTTT; CDR3: CASSQEKSQPQHF
V: TRBV20-1; D: TRBD1; length: 13; size: medium-sized; J: TRBJ1-2; DNA: TGCAGTGCAACCAACAGGGGGAACTATGGCTACACCTTC; CDR3: CSATNRGNYGYTF
V: TRBV29-1; D: TRBD1; length: 16; size: NA; J: TRBJ2-1; DNA: TGCAGCGTTTGGACAGGGGAGGTGAGGATGGGGAATGAGCAGTTCTTC; CDR3: CSVWTGEVRMGNEQFF
V: TRBV14; D: TRBD1; length: 12; size: NA; J: TRBJ2-1; DNA: TGTGCCAGCAGCCGGACAGGGGAAAAGCAGTTCTTC; CDR3: CASSRTGEKQFF
V: TRBV24-1; D: TRBD1; length: 12; size: NA; J: TRBJ1-1; DNA: TGTGCCACCAGTGACCGACAGGGACGAGCTTTCTTT; CDR3: CATSDRQGRAFF
V: TRBV6-1; D: TRBD1; length: 16; size: medium-sized; J: TRBJ1-5; DNA: TGTGCCAGCAGTGCGCAGACAGGGGACATTGATCAGCCCCAGCATTTT; CDR3: CASSAQTGDIDQPQHF
V: TRBV18; D: NA; length: 16; size: medium-sized; J: TRBJ1-3; DNA: TGTGCCAGCTCACCACCATCCGGGTACTCTGGAAACACCATATATTTT; CDR3: CASSPPSGYSGNTIYF
V: TRBV10-3; D: NA; length: 12; size: medium-sized; J: TRBJ1-3; DNA: TGTGCCAGCCACAGTACGGGAAACACCATATATTTT; CDR3: CASHSTGNTIYF
V: TRBV7-9; D: TRBD1; length: 13; size: NA; J: TRBJ1-1; DNA: TGTGCCAGCAGCCCCCGGGACAGGGGCCAGACTTTCTTT; CDR3: CASSPRDRGQTFF
V: TRBV11-2; D: NA; length: 14; size: medium-sized; J: TRBJ1-1; DNA: TGTGCCAGCGACCGGGGGGAGGGTGCGTTTGAAGCTTTCTTT; CDR3: CASDRGEGAFEAFF
V: TRBV6-2/TRBV6-3; D: NA; length: 14; size: medium-sized; J: TRBJ1-2; DNA: TGTGCCAGCAGTCCTCGGACAGCCACCGCTGGCTACACCTTC; CDR3: CASSPRTATAGYTF
V: TRBV6-1; D: NA; length: 14; size: medium-sized; J: TRBJ2-2; DNA: TGTGCCAGCACGTCGGGGGAAGGCACCGGGGAGCTGTTTTTT; CDR3: CASTSGEGTGELFF
V: TRBV5-4; D: NA; length: 14; size: NA; J: TRBJ2-1; DNA: TGTGCCAGCAGCCCCGTAGGGGGAACGGATGAGCAGTTCTTC; CDR3: CASSPVGGTDEQFF
V: TRBV29-1; D: NA; length: 13; size: medium-sized; J: TRBJ1-1; DNA: TGCAGCGCCCGAGAGGGATTGAACACTGAAGCTTTCTTT; CDR3: CSAREGLNTEAFF
V: TRBV20-1; D: TRBD2; length: 14; size: few; J: TRBJ2-3; DNA: TGCAGTGCTAGTGATAGCGGGGGAACAGATACGCAGTATTTT; CDR3: CSASDSGGTDTQYF
V: TRBV11-2; D: NA; length: 15; size: NA; J: TRBJ2-5; DNA: TGTGCCAGCAGGGAGGGGTTTACAGGGATGGAGACCCAGTACTTC; CDR3: CASREGFTGMETQYF
V: TRBV12-3/TRBV12-4; D: TRBD1; length: 13; size: few; J: TRBJ2-7; DNA: TGTGCCAGCAGTCCGGGACAGGGCTACGAGCAGTACTTC; CDR3: CASSPGQGYEQYF
V: TRBV7-2; D: TRBD1; length: 12; size: medium-sized; J: TRBJ2-7; DNA: TGTGCCAGCAGCTTAGCGGGACAGGGTCGGTCCTTC; CDR3: CASSLAGQGRSF
V: TRBV11-3; D: NA; length: 15; size: few; J: TRBJ2-1; DNA: TGTGCCAGCAGCTTAGGGATTGGCGGGAACGATGAGCAGTTCTTC; CDR3: CASSLGIGGNDEQFF
V: TRBV5-4; D: NA; length: 15; size: medium-sized; J: TRBJ1-4; DNA: TGTGCCAGCAGCTTGGACGGCGGGGCGAATGAAAAACTGTTTTTT; CDR3: CASSLDGGANEKLFF
V: TRBV9; D: NA; length: 15; size: NA; J: TRBJ1-6; DNA: TGTGCCAGCAGCCCCCGGGGGAGGGGTGGATCACCCCTCCACTTT; CDR3: CASSPRGRGGSPLHF
V: TRBV6-2/TRBV6-3; D: TRBD1; length: 15; size: medium-sized; J: TRBJ1-5; DNA: TGTGCCAGCAGTTCCCACCAGGGGGGTAATCAGCCCCAGCATTTT; CDR3: CASSSHQGGNQPQHF
V: TRBV18; D: NA; length: 13; size: medium-sized; J: TRBJ2-7; DNA: TGTGCCAGCTCGAGAGAGACCTCCTACGAGCAGTACTTC; CDR3: CASSRETSYEQYF
V: TRBV3-1; D: NA; length: 14; size: NA; J: TRBJ2-7; DNA: TGTGCCAGCAGCCTACGGGACGGTGTATACGAGCAGTACTTC; CDR3: CASSLRDGVYEQYF
V: TRBV6-5; D: NA; length: 15; size: medium-sized; J: TRBJ1-2; DNA: TGTGCCAGCAGTTACTCGGCTGTAGATGGCTATGGCTACACCTTC; CDR3: CASSYSAVDGYGYTF
V: TRBV9; D: NA; length: 14; size: few; J: TRBJ1-3; DNA: TGTGCCAGCAGCGGAGGGGGAATAGTAGACACCATATATTTT; CDR3: CASSGGGIVDTIYF
V: TRBV11-3; D: NA; length: 12; size: NA; J: TRBJ1-2; DNA: TGTGCCAGCAGCCCTGGACCAGGGTCCTTCTCCTTC; CDR3: CASSPGPGSFSF
V: TRBV3-1; D: NA; length: 14; size: NA; J: TRBJ1-2; DNA: TGTGCCAGCACCCCTAAGGGGGGGGTCTATGGCTACACCTTC; CDR3: CASTPKGGVYGYTF
V: TRBV6-1; D: NA; length: 12; size: few; J: TRBJ2-7; DNA: TGTGCCAGCTTTGATGGGGCCGGCGAGCAGTACTTC; CDR3: CASFDGAGEQYF